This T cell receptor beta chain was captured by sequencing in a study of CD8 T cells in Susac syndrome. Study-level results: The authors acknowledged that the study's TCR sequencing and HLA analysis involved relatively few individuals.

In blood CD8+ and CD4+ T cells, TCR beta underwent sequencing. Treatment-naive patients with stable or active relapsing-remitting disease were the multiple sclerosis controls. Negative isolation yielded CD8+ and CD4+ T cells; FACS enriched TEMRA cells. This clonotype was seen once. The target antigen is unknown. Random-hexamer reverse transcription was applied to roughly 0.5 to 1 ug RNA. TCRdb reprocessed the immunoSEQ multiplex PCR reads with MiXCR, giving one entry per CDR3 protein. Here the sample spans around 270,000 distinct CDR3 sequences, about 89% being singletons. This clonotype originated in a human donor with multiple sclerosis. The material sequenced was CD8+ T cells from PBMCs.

The CDR3 DNA is TGTGCCAGCGGGGCGGGGGGTACCTACGAGCAGTACTTC. This codes for CASGAGGTYEQYF. V is TRBV9 and J is TRBJ2-7; 8 bases agree with TRBD2. Per germline, CDR1 SGDLS and CDR2 YYNGEE. The trim removed 7 bases at V and 2 bases at J, leaving 5 bases unmatched. The CDR3 has 13 residues.